This T cell receptor beta chain was identified during a study of T-cell reconstitution after alpha-beta-depleted transplantation in children. Turning to this clonotype: The target antigen is unknown.

General study points: Two months or so post-transplant, alpha-beta T cells reportedly derived from several hundred expanded graft clones. T-cell counts and diversity at one year following transplant were attributed mainly to newly produced T cells.

V gave up 0 bases and J gave up 9 bases, with 12 bases separating them. Germline loops: CDR1 SEHNR, CDR2 FQNEAQ (reference sequence). There are 15 residues in the CDR3. Unique molecular identifiers were built into the TCRbeta library. TCRdb ran MiXCR on the PCR reads and lists one entry per CDR3 protein. The table shows a few hundred thousand distinct CDR3 sequences, with over 20% occurring only once. The sample consisted of PBMCs, mostly from graft donor cells, taken 180 days after TCRalphabeta/CD19-depleted stem cell transplant. This sequence joins TRBV7-9 and TRBJ1-6, with D hard to call. The receptor was isolated from a male patient aged 10 to 17 who had a stem cell transplant for acute lymphoblastic leukemia, so the T cells may come from the graft donor. This CDR3 reads CASSLAGLRSSPLHF. The DNA for the CDR3 is TGTGCCAGCAGCTTAGCCGGCCTTAGGAGTTCACCCCTCCACTTT.